This TCR beta chain was identified in a study of cytomegalovirus exposure and HLA in healthy donors. PCR primers comprised 60 Vbeta and 13 Jbeta primers. The table came from immunoSEQ multiplex PCR; TCRdb's copy has only in-frame clones and leaves some out. The table includes approximately 300,000 clones, roughly 81% detected once. This CDR3 has 12 amino acids. The V gene's germline CDR1 is SNHLY and CDR2 FYNNEI. Trimming stripped 5 bases from V and 2 bases from J, with 7 bases between. This TCR derives from a woman between 35 and 50 years old in good health and CMV-seropositive. What was sequenced was PBMCs. This chain links TRBV2 with TRBJ2-7; D unclear. The CDR3 loop reads CASSRDTYEQYF. CDR3 DNA sequence: TGTGCCAGCAGTAGAGATACCTACGAGCAGTACTTC.